Here is one TCR beta chain with its context. Its antigen is still unknown. CDR3 length: 15 residues. Germline V lookup: CDR1 LNHDA, CDR2 SQIVND (reference sequence). V dropped 6 bases and J dropped 2; count of bases not matched to a gene: 7. This entry comes from a study of CD8 T cells in ankylosing spondylitis. One entry per CDR3 protein results from TCRdb running MiXCR on the 5' RACE reads. The sample yields fewer than 200,000 distinct CDR3 sequences, 9.5% to 10% seen once. Findings of the study overall: CD8+ by phenotype, disease-linked clones were relatively rare in peripheral blood.

The sample taken for sequencing was blood, either unsorted or a sorted T cell fraction (not recorded which). The chain couples TRBV19 to TRBJ1-5, with 7 bases aligning to TRBD1. The clonotype was recovered from a female donor with ankylosing spondylitis or in good health (not recorded which). In nucleotides, the CDR3 is TGTGCCAGTAGCGCGGACAGGATGGGCAATCAGCCCCAGCATTTT. It codes for CASSADRMGNQPQHF.